The 29 T cell receptor beta chains in this list originate from one sample, sequenced in a study of blood T cell repertoires in COVID-19. The protocol was immunoSEQ multiplex PCR, while the TCRdb copy is restricted to in-frame clones and leaves out a portion. The table shows approximately 340,000 clones, with roughly 90% occurring only once. The sample comprised PBMCs or T cells enriched from blood (not recorded which). The receptors originated from a woman in her thirties or forties who had been exposed to COVID-19.

This clone appeared a single time. Here the CDR3 DNA reads TGCAGTGCTAGTGAGGAACAGGTTGTGCAGCCCCAGCATTTT. Translating it yields CSASEEQVVQPQHF. V and J are TRBV20-1 and TRBJ1-5, with a possible D match to TRBD1 (5 bases). Germline V gives CDR1 DFQATT, CDR2 SNEGSKA (reference sequence). Trimming stripped 3 bases from V and 7 bases from J, with 16 bases between. This CDR3 has 14 residues.

This sequence joins TRBV9 and TRBJ1-2; 10 nucleotides match TRBD1. In germline, CDR1 is SGDLS, CDR2 YYNGEE. The CDR3 loop spans 15 amino acids. Losses at the gene ends were 4 bases for V and 8 bases for J; bases not matched to a gene: 11. In DNA, the CDR3 is TGTGCCAGCAGCCCCAGGGCCGGGACAGGGGAGGGCTACACCTTC. As protein: CASSPRAGTGEGYTF.

V is TRBV11-3 and J is TRBJ2-5, with a possible D match to TRBD2 (5 bases). Germline CDR1 SGHNT, CDR2 YENEEA. The CDR3 extends over 16 amino acids. V was shortened by 1 base and J by 5 bases, with 17 bases between the two germline ends. This chain's CDR3 is CASSLAQTRGRETQYF. The CDR3 DNA is TGTGCCAGCAGCTTAGCCCAGACCCGGGGAAGGGAGACCCAGTACTTC.

This clone was seen only once. Other DNA sequences in this sample translate to the same CDR3. The chain is built from TRBV9 and TRBJ2-7, with no clear D. Per the germline V gene, CDR1 is SGDLS and CDR2 is YYNGEE. V was shortened by 0 bases and J by 2 bases, with 9 bases between the two germline ends. The CDR3 consists of 14 residues. As DNA, the CDR3 is TGTGCCAGCAGCGTAGGAACAGACCCCTACGAGCAGTACTTC. Encoded protein: CASSVGTDPYEQYF.

The CDR3 is CASSSPDRVSETQYF. The DNA for the CDR3 is TGTGCCAGCAGCTCCCCGGACAGGGTTTCGGAGACCCAGTACTTC. This chain uses TRBV11-2 with TRBJ2-5; 8 bases align to TRBD1. CDR1 is SGHAT and CDR2 is FQNNGV in the germline V gene. The CDR3 totals 15 residues. J lost 5 bases, V lost 4 bases, and 9 bases had no gene match.

This rearrangement joins TRBV19 to TRBJ1-1; TRBD1 matches at 9 bases. CDR1 is LNHDA, CDR2 SQIVND, per germline (reference sequence). This CDR3 has 15 residues. With 3 bases clipped from V and 7 bases from J, the junction kept 9 bases outside the gene matches. CDR3: CASSMPGQGSGEAFF. Written as DNA, the CDR3 is TGTGCCAGTAGTATGCCCGGACAGGGGAGCGGTGAAGCTTTCTTT.

V gene TRBV5-1 combines with J gene TRBJ1-1, with D uncertain. Germline CDR1 reads SGHRS; CDR2 reads YFSETQ. Trimming left V 2 bases short and J 0 bases short, with 5 bases between. This CDR3 region has 13 residues. CDR3 nucleotide sequence: TGCGCCAGCAGCTTAAATATGAACACTGAAGCTTTCTTT. Encoded protein: CASSLNMNTEAFF.

This chain uses TRBV5-1 with TRBJ2-7; D is unresolved. Trimming shortened V by 5 bases and J by 0 bases, and 12 bases separated the two germline ends. From germline, CDR1 is SGHRS and CDR2 YFSETQ. The CDR3 covers 14 residues. The CDR3, as DNA: TGCGCCAGCAGGCGCCACAGTAGCTCCTACGAGCAGTACTTC. This translates into CASRRHSSSYEQYF.

This clone was seen once. The chain's CDR3 is CASSKTSGRLSYNEQFF. The CDR3, as DNA: TGTGCCAGCAGCAAAACTAGCGGGCGCCTCTCCTACAATGAGCAGTTCTTC. The gene calls are TRBV9 and TRBJ2-1; 9 bases fit TRBD2. Germline-derived CDR1 and CDR2 are SGDLS and YYNGEE. V was clipped by 4 bases and J by 0 bases; unmatched bases: 8. The CDR3 loop spans 17 amino acids.

V gene TRBV25-1 combines with J gene TRBJ1-2, with 9 bases matching TRBD1. CDR1 MGHDK and CDR2 SYGVNS come from the germline V gene. This CDR3 has 14 residues. Unmatched junction bases numbered 2, after V lost 5 bases and J lost 1 base. The CDR3 DNA reads TGTGCCAGCAGTATGGGACAGGGTAACTATGGCTACACCTTC. Translated, it gives CASSMGQGNYGYTF.

The chain combines TRBV18 with TRBJ1-2, with 7 bases aligning to TRBD1. After removal of 4 bases from V and 6 bases from J, the junction contained 5 bases not matched to a gene. Germline V gene lookup returns CDR1 KGHSH and CDR2 LQKENI. The CDR3 is made up of 13 amino acids. Here the CDR3 reads CASSQTGYDGYTF. The CDR3, as DNA: TGTGCCAGCTCACAGACAGGGTATGATGGCTACACCTTC.

The rearrangement joins TRBV4-1 to TRBJ2-1; the match to TRBD2 covers 7 bases. Germline CDR1 and CDR2: MGHRA and YSYEKL. The CDR3 is made up of 21 amino acids. V was pared by 2 bases and J by 0 bases, with 19 bases of the junction left unmatched. CDR3 bases: TGCGCCAGCAGCCAACCAATAACCCGGGACTATCTCTCCAGCTCCTACAATGAGCAGTTCTTC. Translating it yields CASSQPITRDYLSSSYNEQFF.

This clone was seen more than once but under ten times. The chain links TRBV11-1 to TRBJ1-2; weak D call: TRBD1 (6 bases). The ends were cut back, 6 bases at V and 7 bases at J, with 21 bases in the middle. CDR1 and CDR2 (germline): SGHAT, FQDESV (reference sequence). The length of the CDR3 is 15 residues. CDR3 nucleotide sequence: TGTGCCAGCAGTGAACCCTCAGGGGAAGAGGCTGGCTACACCTTC. This encodes CASSEPSGEEAGYTF.

The rearrangement links TRBV7-2 to TRBJ2-5; perhaps TRBD1 as D (6 bases). This CDR3 is 17 amino acids long. Per germline, CDR1 SGHTA and CDR2 FQGNSA. Trimming removed 1 base at V and 1 base at J, with 16 bases between. The CDR3 DNA is TGTGCCAGCAGCTTAGGTCTAAGGGAAGGGGGCCAAGAGACCCAGTACTTC. Translation: CASSLGLREGGQETQYF.

The rearrangement joins TRBV4-1 to TRBJ2-7; 10 bases match TRBD1. CDR1 and CDR2 (germline): MGHRA, YSYEKL. Trimming at V came to 4 bases and at J to 5 bases, leaving 11 bases not matched to a gene. This CDR3 is built from 16 residues. As DNA, the CDR3 is TGCGCCAGCAGCCTTACCGGGACAGGGGAGTCCCACGAGCAGTACTTC. This gives the protein CASSLTGTGESHEQYF.

This clone was detected a few times. The chain joins TRBV11-3 to TRBJ1-5; 9 nucleotides match TRBD1. Germline CDR1 SGHNT, CDR2 YENEEA. CDR3 length: 15 residues. Unmatched junction bases numbered 6, after V lost 5 bases and J lost 4 bases. The CDR3, as DNA: TGTGCCAGCAGCCCGGGGACAGGGCAAAATCAGCCCCAGCATTTT. Translating gives CASSPGTGQNQPQHF.

The rearrangement joins TRBV14 to TRBJ2-5, with 8 nucleotides matching TRBD1. Germline CDR1 reads SGHDN; CDR2 reads FVKESK. The CDR3 contains 15 residues. The ends lost 4 bases at V and 2 bases at J; junction bases unmatched: 6. CDR3: CASSPYRGIQETQYF. In nucleotides, the CDR3 is TGTGCCAGCAGCCCCTACAGGGGGATACAAGAGACCCAGTACTTC.

V usage is TRBV30 and J usage is TRBJ2-3; TRBD1 is a possible D gene (6 bases). Germline V gene sequence: CDR1 GTSNPN, CDR2 SVGIG (reference sequence). Trimming removed 1 base from V and 3 bases from J, with 14 bases in between. This CDR3 has 15 amino acids. This CDR3 is CAWSGSGARTDTQYF. The DNA for the CDR3 is TGTGCCTGGAGTGGATCAGGGGCCCGGACAGATACGCAGTATTTT. The whole variable domain, remainder taken from reference TRBV30 and TRBJ2-3, is SQTIHQWPATLVQPVGSPLSLECTVEGTSNPNLYWYRQAAGRGLQLLFYSVGIGQISSEVPQNLSASRPQDRQFILSSKKLLLSDSGFYLCAWSGSGARTDTQYFGPGTRLTVL.

This chain connects TRBV13 to TRBJ1-2; D remains unclear. The V gene's germline CDR1 is PRHDT and CDR2 FYEKMQ (reference sequence). The CDR3 spans 11 residues. The V end was cut by 0 bases, the J end by 8 bases, with 4 bases between. The CDR3 region is CASSLGSGYTF. The CDR3 nucleotides are TGTGCCAGCAGCTTAGGGAGCGGCTACACCTTC. The full variable domain, with the rest looked up from reference TRBV13 and TRBJ1-2, is AAGVIQSPRHLIKEKRETATLKCYPIPRHDTVYWYQQGPGQDPQFLISFYEKMQSDKGSIPDRFSAQQFSDYHSELNMSSLELGDSALYFCASSLGSGYTFGSGTRLTVV.

Only a few counts were recorded for this clone. The rearrangement joins TRBV19 to TRBJ2-1; TRBD2 aligns across 10 bases. Trimming took 7 bases from V and 5 from J; bases not matched to a gene: 8. In germline, CDR1 is LNHDA, CDR2 SQIVND (reference sequence). The CDR3 sequence is 15 residues long. DNA of the CDR3: TGTGCCAGTACCACCTCTAGCGGGAGCCACAATGAGCAGTTCTTC. It is translated as CASTTSSGSHNEQFF.

The CDR3 DNA follows: TGCGCCAGCAGCTTGTGGGGCATTTCGGGGGGCACAGATACGCAGTATTTT. Its translation: CASSLWGISGGTDTQYF. The chain employs TRBV5-1 and TRBJ2-3; weak D call: TRBD2 (6 bases). The germline gives CDR1 SGHRS, CDR2 YFSETQ. CDR3 size: 17 residues. V gave up 1 base and J gave up 1 base, with 16 bases separating them.

Note on this clone: Other DNA variants within this sample encode the same CDR3. The CDR3: CASSLGQANYGYTF. The CDR3 DNA reads TGCGCCAGCAGCTTGGGACAGGCGAACTATGGCTACACCTTC. This chain uses TRBV5-1 with TRBJ1-2; D might be TRBD1 (6 bases). This CDR3 is built from 14 residues. Trimming took off 0 bases at V and 2 bases at J, with 8 bases between the two ends. Germline V gene lookup returns CDR1 SGHRS and CDR2 YFSETQ. Complete variable domain (other parts from reference TRBV5-1 and TRBJ1-2): KAGVTQTPRYLIKTRGQQVTLSCSPISGHRSVSWYQQTPGQGLQFLFEYFSETQRNKGNFPGRFSGRQFSNSRSEMNVSTLELGDSALYLCASSLGQANYGYTFGSGTRLTVV.

This chain uses TRBV6-5 with TRBJ1-5; a possible D gene is TRBD1 (5 bases). Germline V gene lookup returns CDR1 MNHEY and CDR2 SVGAGI. Trimming took 5 bases from V and 13 from J, leaving 12 bases between them. The CDR3 is 11 residues long. DNA for the CDR3: TGTGCCAGCAGTCGTCAGGGATCGCAGCATTTT. Residues: CASSRQGSQHF.

The chain carries TRBV6-9 and TRBJ2-2; 8 nucleotides match TRBD1. In germline, CDR1 is MNHGY, CDR2 SVAAGI. This CDR3 has 13 amino acids. The CDR3 bases are TGTATCCTCGGCAGGGGGCTGACCGGGGAGCTGTTTTTT. This encodes CILGRGLTGELFF.

V and J are TRBV11-2 and TRBJ1-1; D uncertain. The CDR3 covers 14 residues. Looked up from germline, CDR1 is SGHAT and CDR2 is FQNNGV. V dropped 6 bases and J dropped 2 bases, with 13 bases sitting between them. CDR3 nucleotide sequence: TGTGCCAGCAGTCTTTTCGCGGTAAACACTGAAGCTTTCTTT. Translating gives CASSLFAVNTEAFF. Looking up the rest from reference TRBV11-2 and TRBJ1-1 gives the full variable domain: EAGVAQSPRYKIIEKRQSVAFWCNPISGHATLYWYQQILGQGPKLLIQFQNNGVVDDSQLPKDRFSAERLKGVDSTLKIQPAKLEDSAVYLCASSLFAVNTEAFFGQGTRLTVV.

This chain links TRBV7-8 with TRBJ1-5, with D possibly TRBD1 on 5 matching bases. Germline assignment: CDR1 SGHVS and CDR2 FQNEAQ. This CDR3 contains 16 residues. The V end was cut by 1 base, the J end by 1 base, with 11 bases between. The DNA for the CDR3 is TGTGCCAGCAGCTTAGTCGTAGGGGTGAGCAATCAGCCCCAGCATTTT. This encodes CASSLVVGVSNQPQHF.

The genes are TRBV7-6 and TRBJ1-2, with 8 bases identical to TRBD1. The CDR3 runs 15 residues. The germline CDR1 and CDR2 sequences are SGHVS and FNYEAQ. V shed 5 bases, J shed 5 bases, and the junction held 10 bases outside the gene matches. The CDR3 region has the DNA TGTGCCAGCAGCGCCCAGACAGGGGCGGGATATGGCTACACCTTC. Protein sequence: CASSAQTGAGYGYTF.

V gene TRBV15 combines with J gene TRBJ2-1, with D possibly TRBD1 on 5 matching bases. The CDR3 spans 15 residues. Germline values: CDR1 LNHNV, CDR2 YYDKDF (reference sequence). Deletions cut 2 bases from V and 5 bases from J, with 13 bases between. For the CDR3, the DNA is TGTGCCACCAGCAGATTGACAGAGATGAACAATGAGCAGTTCTTC. It yields the protein CATSRLTEMNNEQFF.

The rearrangement uses TRBV2 and TRBJ1-2; D not certain. The germline CDR1 and CDR2 sequences are SNHLY and FYNNEI. V lost 6 bases and J lost 4, with 9 bases in between. There are 12 residues in the CDR3. CDR3: CASRTSIYGYTF. The CDR3 DNA sequence: TGTGCCAGCAGGACATCTATCTATGGCTACACCTTC. Full variable domain (missing parts from reference TRBV2 and TRBJ1-2): EPEVTQTPSHQVTQMGQEVILRCVPISNHLYFYWYRQILGQKVEFLVSFYNNEISEKSEIFDDQFSVERPDGSNFTLKIRSTKLEDSAMYFCASRTSIYGYTFGSGTRLTVV.